The 28 T cell receptor beta chains below come from one sample, sequenced in a study of cytomegalovirus exposure and HLA in healthy donors. The study ran its PCR with 60 Vbeta and 13 Jbeta primers. Only in-frame clones appear in the TCRdb table, and some are missing; sequencing was by immunoSEQ multiplex PCR. This table holds 100,000 to 150,000 clones, 70% to 85% found once. Source material: PBMCs. These receptors came from a woman aged 50 to 60 in good health and CMV-seropositive.

This clone was picked up one time. In nucleotides, the CDR3 is TGTGCCAGTAACGCCGACAGGTTTGAAGGTGAAAAACTGTTTTTT. It is translated as CASNADRFEGEKLFF. V usage is TRBV19 and J usage is TRBJ1-4, with D tentatively TRBD1 (6 bases). The CDR3 sequence is 15 residues long. The V end lost 7 bases, the J end lost 7 bases, and 19 bases lay between the germline ends. Germline lookup yields CDR1 LNHDA and CDR2 SQIVND (reference sequence). Using reference TRBV19 and TRBJ1-4 for the parts outside the CDR3, the full variable domain is DGGITQSPKYLFRKEGQNVTLSCEQNLNHDAMYWYRQDPGQGLRLIYYSQIVNDFQKGDIAEGYSVSREKKESFPLTVTSAQKNPTAFYLCASNADRFEGEKLFFGSGTQLSVL.

This clone was counted a few times. The V gene is TRBV4-2, the J gene TRBJ2-1, with a possible D match to TRBD1 (6 bases). Germline CDR1 reads LGHNA; CDR2 reads YNFKEQ. Trimming pared 1 base from V and 5 bases from J, leaving 15 bases between. This CDR3 comprises 16 residues. The CDR3 sequence is CASSQVLGSGDNEQFF. The CDR3 DNA follows: TGTGCCAGCAGCCAAGTACTAGGATCAGGGGACAATGAGCAGTTCTTC.

V and J are TRBV6-5 and TRBJ1-4, with D unresolved. The CDR3 consists of 14 residues. The germline V gene encodes CDR1 MNHEY and CDR2 SVGAGI. Trimming shortened V by 8 bases and J by 1 base, and 11 bases separated the two germline ends. CDR3 residues: CASRRALTNEKLFF. The CDR3 coding sequence is TGTGCCAGCCGGAGGGCCTTAACTAATGAAAAACTGTTTTTT.

J is TRBJ2-3 and V is TRBV12-5; D gene ambiguous. Germline loops: CDR1 LGHNT, CDR2 FRNRAP. The CDR3 length is 16 residues. With 0 bases removed from V and 2 bases from J, the gap between germline ends came to 12 bases. The CDR3 here is CASGLVGDSDTDTQYF. CDR3 nucleotide sequence: TGTGCTAGTGGTTTGGTCGGTGACTCTGACACAGATACGCAGTATTTT.

The CDR3 region is CASSLGTVNTEAFF. Written as DNA, the CDR3 is TGTGCCAGCAGCTTGGGGACAGTGAACACTGAAGCTTTCTTT. This chain uses TRBV5-4 with TRBJ1-1, with D maybe TRBD1 (6 bases). With 0 bases removed from V and 0 bases from J, the gap between germline ends came to 6 bases. The CDR3 has 14 amino acids. CDR1 and CDR2 from the germline V gene are SGHNT and YYREEE (reference sequence).

The CDR3 reads CASGGDRGRDGYTF. In nucleotides, the CDR3 is TGTGCCAGCGGAGGAGACAGGGGGCGGGATGGCTACACCTTC. J is TRBJ1-2 and V is TRBV6-5; 10 positions match TRBD1. The V gene end was trimmed by 8 bases and the J gene end by 6 bases; junction bases not matched to a gene: 9. Germline V gene sequence: CDR1 MNHEY, CDR2 SVGAGI. The CDR3 is made up of 14 amino acids.

The chain has TRBV11-3 and TRBJ2-3, with a weak D call TRBD2 (6 bases). This CDR3 is 12 amino acids long. V lost 4 bases and J 5 bases, leaving 7 bases between the germline ends. Germline V gene data show CDR1 as SGHNT and CDR2 as YENEEA. CDR3 region: CASSSGGDTQYF. CDR3 bases: TGTGCCAGCAGCTCCGGGGGAGATACGCAGTATTTT.

This chain links TRBV25-1 with TRBJ2-1; a weak D match, TRBD1 (6 bases). Germline CDR1 is MGHDK and CDR2 is SYGVNS. The V end lost 2 bases, the J end lost 7 bases, and 15 bases lay between the germline ends. The CDR3 spans 15 residues. CDR3 region: CASSEQGPHLNEQFF. The CDR3 DNA sequence: TGTGCCAGCAGTGAACAGGGGCCCCATTTGAATGAGCAGTTCTTC.

J is TRBJ1-2 and V is TRBV19, with D uncertain. The CDR3 totals 14 residues. V was clipped by 3 bases and J by 6 bases, with 14 bases between them. Germline V gene lookup returns CDR1 LNHDA and CDR2 SQIVND (reference sequence). CDR3 sequence: CASSIPGWYNGYTF. The CDR3 bases are TGTGCCAGTAGTATCCCGGGGTGGTACAATGGCTACACCTTC.

CDR3 amino acids: CASSPNALSGGNSYEQYF. The CDR3 coding sequence is TGTGCCAGCTCACCGAATGCACTGAGCGGGGGGAACTCCTACGAGCAGTACTTC. The J gene is TRBJ2-7, the V gene TRBV18; 9 positions match TRBD2. This CDR3 spans 18 amino acids. CDR1 is KGHSH, CDR2 LQKENI, per germline. Losses at the gene ends were 3 bases for V and 0 bases for J; bases not matched to a gene: 12. Together with reference TRBV18 and TRBJ2-7, the CDR3 gives the full variable domain: NAGVMQNPRHLVRRRGQEARLRCSPMKGHSHVYWYRQLPEEGLKFMVYLQKENIIDESGMPKERFSAEFPKEGPSILRIQQVVRGDSAAYFCASSPNALSGGNSYEQYFGPGTRLTVT.

The chain uses TRBV6-6 and TRBJ1-5; no reliable D call. With 0 bases removed from V and 5 bases from J, the gap between germline ends came to 11 bases. Germline CDR1 MNHNY, CDR2 SVGAGI (reference sequence). The CDR3 spans 15 residues. CDR3 sequence reads: CASSYSGKGDQPQHF. In nucleotides, the CDR3 is TGTGCCAGCAGTTACTCCGGGAAGGGCGATCAGCCCCAGCATTTT.

The V and J genes are TRBV28 and TRBJ2-1, with 7 bases lining up with TRBD1. From germline, CDR1 is MDHEN and CDR2 SYDVKM. The CDR3 totals 12 residues. CDR3 loop: CAARDRNNEQFF. CDR3 DNA: TGTGCAGCGAGGGACAGAAACAATGAGCAGTTCTTC.

The chain employs TRBV29-1 and TRBJ2-7; the match to TRBD2 covers 14 bases. Germline loops: CDR1 SQVTM, CDR2 ANQGSEA. Trimming took 6 bases from V and 5 from J; bases not matched to a gene: 6. The CDR3 length is 14 residues. The CDR3 sequence is CSVLPGLAGDEQYF. DNA for the CDR3: TGCAGCGTCCTCCCGGGACTAGCGGGAGACGAGCAGTACTTC.

V gene TRBV10-3 combines with J gene TRBJ2-1; TRBD2 matches 11 bases. The CDR3 totals 13 residues. Germline CDR1 reads ENHRY; CDR2 reads SYGVKD. Trimming removed 10 bases from V and 7 bases from J; junction bases left unmatched: 6. The CDR3 protein is CASRTSGQNEQFF. CDR3 coding DNA: TGTGCCAGCAGGACTAGCGGGCAAAATGAGCAGTTCTTC.

The rearrangement uses TRBV5-5 and TRBJ1-6; D not certain. CDR1 SGHKS and CDR2 YYEKEE come from the germline V gene (reference sequence). The CDR3 has 17 residues. V was shortened by 3 bases and J by 4 bases, with 17 bases between the two germline ends. The CDR3 DNA sequence: TGTGCCAGCAGCTCTTTGTTGATGGTTGAGTATAATTCACCCCTCCACTTT. Translation gives CASSSLLMVEYNSPLHF.

The rearrangement joins TRBV5-1 to TRBJ2-5; no definite D call. The V and J ends lost 4 bases and 2 bases respectively, with 9 bases between them. The germline V gene has CDR1 SGHRS and CDR2 YFSETQ. The CDR3 runs 13 residues. CDR3 sequence (DNA): TGCGCCAGCAGCGAGTCCCCGCAAGAGACCCAGTACTTC. It codes for CASSESPQETQYF.

This clone occurred a few times. The chain joins TRBV4-1 to TRBJ2-1; D is ambiguous. The V gene lost 0 bases and the J gene lost 3 bases, with 21 bases spanning the gap. Germline V gene sequence: CDR1 MGHRA, CDR2 YSYEKL. The CDR3 extends over 19 amino acids. CDR3 sequence: CASSQEHGYGRLIYNEQFF. The CDR3 DNA reads TGCGCCAGCAGCCAAGAACACGGTTATGGGCGTTTGATCTACAATGAGCAGTTCTTC.

This clone was seen more than once but under ten times. The genes are TRBV11-2 and TRBJ2-3; D gene unclear. CDR3 length: 13 residues. Germline V CDR1 and CDR2: SGHAT, FQNNGV. V lost 0 bases and J lost 4, with 5 bases in between. The CDR3 DNA reads TGTGCCAGCAGCTTAGATCGTGCAGATACGCAGTATTTT. Residues: CASSLDRADTQYF.

This chain links TRBV5-1 with TRBJ2-2; unclear D gene. Germline values: CDR1 SGHRS, CDR2 YFSETQ. V shed 4 bases and J shed 8 bases, with 9 bases lying between them. The CDR3 has 12 amino acids. The CDR3 region is CASSLTHGELFF. The CDR3 DNA is TGCGCCAGCAGCCTGACACATGGGGAGCTGTTTTTT.

This clone was recorded only once. The J gene is TRBJ2-5, the V gene TRBV12-5; TRBD1 matches at 9 bases. The assigned J gene may be wrong: the sequence end matches TRBJ2-7 better. Germline V CDR1 and CDR2: LGHNT, FRNRAP. This CDR3 is built from 16 residues. The CDR3 sequence is CASGPGTGIFSYEQYF. In DNA, the CDR3 is TGTGCTAGTGGCCCCGGGACAGGGATTTTCTCCTACGAGCAGTACTTC.

The rearrangement uses TRBV12-5 and TRBJ1-1; TRBD1 agrees at 7 bases. Trimming at V came to 5 bases and at J to 1 base, leaving 7 bases not matched to a gene. The length of the CDR3 is 15 residues. Germline V gene lookup returns CDR1 LGHNT and CDR2 FRNRAP. The CDR3 loop reads CASGLNSGGNTEAFF. CDR3 sequence (DNA): TGTGCTAGTGGTCTGAATTCAGGGGGGAACACTGAAGCTTTCTTT.

The chain combines TRBV10-1 with TRBJ2-3, with 12 bases that match TRBD2. This CDR3 region has 15 residues. The V gene's germline CDR1 is WNHNN and CDR2 SYGVQD (reference sequence). The junction had 3 bases not matched to a gene; V was cut back by 6 bases and J by 2 bases. CDR3 sequence: CASSPSGGVTDTQYF. The CDR3 region has the DNA TGCGCCAGCAGCCCTAGCGGGGGGGTCACAGATACGCAGTATTTT.

This chain uses TRBV18 with TRBJ1-1, with unresolved D. Trimming removed 8 bases at V and 1 base at J, with 8 bases between. CDR1 is KGHSH, CDR2 LQKENI, per germline. The CDR3 spans 12 residues. The CDR3, as DNA: TGTGCCAGCGCGGGCCCGAACACTGAAGCTTTCTTT. It codes for CASAGPNTEAFF.

The genes are TRBV7-8 and TRBJ2-4, with D maybe TRBD2 (5 bases). With 1 base removed from V and 6 bases from J, the gap between germline ends came to 13 bases. Germline CDR1 and CDR2: SGHVS and FQNEAQ. The CDR3 consists of 15 residues. The CDR3 loop reads CASSLDRGNGNIQYF. CDR3 in DNA: TGTGCCAGCAGCTTAGATCGAGGGAACGGAAACATTCAGTACTTC.

V gene TRBV6-1 combines with J gene TRBJ1-2, with TRBD1 as a possible D gene (6 bases). Germline-derived CDR1 and CDR2 are MNHNS and SASEGT. The V end lost 6 bases, the J end lost 7 bases, and 12 bases lay between the germline ends. The CDR3 is 12 residues long. The DNA for the CDR3 is TGTGCCAGCAGGCGCCAGGGGTCTGGCTACACCTTC. It translates to CASRRQGSGYTF.

Only a few counts were recorded for this clone. The chain is built from TRBV19 and TRBJ2-5, with TRBD1 matching over 8 bases. V was pared by 7 bases and J by 3 bases, with 4 bases of the junction left unmatched. CDR1 is LNHDA, CDR2 SQIVND, per germline (reference sequence). The CDR3 runs to 13 residues. In DNA form, the CDR3 reads TGTGCCAGTACCGCACAGGGGGAAGAGACCCAGTACTTC. It encodes CASTAQGEETQYF.

Details on this clone: The sample holds other DNA sequences that translate to the same CDR3. The V gene is TRBV18, the J gene TRBJ1-4, with TRBD1 matching over 9 bases. Germline V lookup: CDR1 KGHSH, CDR2 LQKENI. The length of the CDR3 is 14 residues. Trimming removed 3 bases from V and 5 bases from J; junction bases left unmatched: 1. This CDR3 is CASSPDRGNEKLFF. CDR3 sequence (DNA): TGTGCCAGCTCACCCGACAGGGGGAATGAAAAACTGTTTTTT.

This CDR3 reads CASTEGGALHGYTF. The CDR3 nucleotides read TGTGCCAGCACCGAGGGGGGGGCGCTCCACGGCTACACCTTC. The chain joins TRBV2 to TRBJ1-2; D is possibly TRBD1 (6 bases). The CDR3 has 14 residues. Germline CDR1 is SNHLY and CDR2 is FYNNEI. Trimming cost V 7 bases and J 8 bases, with 20 bases left between them.